This T cell receptor (beta chain) was sequenced for a study of blood T cell repertoires in COVID-19. The overall study: The origin of the acute and convalescent COVID-19 samples was the United States, Italy and Spain. T cells, B-cell-depleted T cells, or PBMCs supplied cDNA or gDNA.

V shed 10 bases, J shed 0 bases, and the junction held 3 bases outside the gene matches. Germline CDR1 is SNHLY and CDR2 is FYNNEI. CDR3 length equals 12 residues. This clone was observed once. How the authors handled the data: Amplification with reference gene primers provided the estimates of nucleated cell counts. Clones were read by immunoSEQ multiplex PCR, and TCRdb kept only the in-frame ones, dropping some. Clone size and the V and J calls come from that table; the DNA yielded D and trimming. The data contain more than 200,000 clones, 75% to 90% of them seen just once; the ten biggest clones take up approximately 2%.

The chain has TRBV2 and TRBJ2-7; 7 bases match TRBD2. This clonotype was sampled from a man younger than 45 with active or convalescent COVID-19. Sequenced: peripheral blood. CDR3 sequence (DNA): TGTGCCATCGAGCGGGACTCCTACGAGCAGTACTTC. This encodes CAIERDSYEQYF.